This T cell receptor beta chain derives from a study of blood T cell repertoires in COVID-19. The repertoire was sequenced with immunoSEQ multiplex PCR; TCRdb's copy has only in-frame clones and lacks some. Altogether more than 200,000 clones are present, 70% to 90% being singletons, with the ten largest covering 9.5% to 14%. Trimming took 0 bases from V and 4 from J, leaving 5 bases between them. CDR1 is LGHNT and CDR2 is FRNRAP in the germline V gene. There are 13 residues in the CDR3. Sample: PBMCs or T cells enriched from blood (not recorded which). The receptor was isolated from a man aged 30 to 39 who had recovered from COVID-19. The chain combines TRBV12-5 with TRBJ2-3; the D is unclear. As DNA, the CDR3 is TGTGCTAGTGGTTTGGTCGGTGCAGATACGCAGTATTTT. It yields the protein CASGLVGADTQYF.